The T cell receptor (beta chain) under discussion was sequenced for a study of T cells after yellow fever vaccination. Study-wide context: Any fraction with a low cell number was prepared using SMART-Seq v4 Ultra Low Input. Study-level findings and limits: Weaker overall, the secondary response nonetheless peaked faster (day 5 versus 15).

A note on this clonotype: Its target is unknown.

Researchers made TCR cDNA using 5'RACE template switching, and this step added a universal primer site and UMIs. MiXCR was run by TCRdb on the 5' RACE reads, yielding one entry per CDR3 protein. The sample contains 200,000 to 250,000 distinct CDR3 sequences, 3% to 4% of which appear only once. V was pared by 2 bases and J by 7 bases, with 11 bases between. This CDR3 spans 14 amino acids. CDR1 LGHDT and CDR2 YNNKEL come from the germline V gene (reference sequence). The starting material was CD4+ T cells sorted from PBMCs, obtained 10 days after the yellow fever booster vaccination. The rearrangement joins TRBV3-1 to TRBJ2-2; no clear D. This receptor was obtained from a man between 18 and 35 years old who received the YFV17D yellow fever vaccine. CDR3 sequence: CASSQMPEGGELFF. The CDR3 nucleotides are TGTGCCAGCAGCCAAATGCCGGAAGGCGGGGAGCTGTTTTTT.